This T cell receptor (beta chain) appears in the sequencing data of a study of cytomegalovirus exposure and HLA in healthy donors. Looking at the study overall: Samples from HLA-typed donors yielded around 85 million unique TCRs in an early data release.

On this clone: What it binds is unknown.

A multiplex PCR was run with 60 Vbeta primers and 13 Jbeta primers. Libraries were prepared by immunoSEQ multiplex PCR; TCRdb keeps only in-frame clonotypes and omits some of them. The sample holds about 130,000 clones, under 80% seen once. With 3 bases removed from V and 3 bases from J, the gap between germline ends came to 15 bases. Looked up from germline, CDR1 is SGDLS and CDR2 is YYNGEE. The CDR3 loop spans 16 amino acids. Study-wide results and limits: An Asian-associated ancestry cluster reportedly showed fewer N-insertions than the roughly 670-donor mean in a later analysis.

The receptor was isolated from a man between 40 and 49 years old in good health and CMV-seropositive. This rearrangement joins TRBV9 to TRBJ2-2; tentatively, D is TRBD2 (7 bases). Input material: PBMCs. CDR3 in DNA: TGTGCCAGCAGCGCTCCCCGGGGGGCTGACACCGGGGAGCTGTTTTTT. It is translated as CASSAPRGADTGELFF.